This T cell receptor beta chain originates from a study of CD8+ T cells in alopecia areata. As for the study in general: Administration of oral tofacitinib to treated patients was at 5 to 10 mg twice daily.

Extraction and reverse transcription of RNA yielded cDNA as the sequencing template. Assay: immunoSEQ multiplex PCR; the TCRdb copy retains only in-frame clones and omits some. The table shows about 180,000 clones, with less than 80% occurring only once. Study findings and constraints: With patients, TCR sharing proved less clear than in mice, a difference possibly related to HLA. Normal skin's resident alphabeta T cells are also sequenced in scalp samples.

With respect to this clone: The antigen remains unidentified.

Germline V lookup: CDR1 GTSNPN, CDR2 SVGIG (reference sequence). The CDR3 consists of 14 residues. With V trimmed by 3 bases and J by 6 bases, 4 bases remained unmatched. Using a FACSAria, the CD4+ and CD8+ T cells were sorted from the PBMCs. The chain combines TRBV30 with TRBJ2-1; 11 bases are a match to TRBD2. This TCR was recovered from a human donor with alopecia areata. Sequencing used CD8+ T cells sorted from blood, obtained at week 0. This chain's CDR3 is CAWRIAGGPNEQFF. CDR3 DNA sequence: TGTGCCTGGAGAATAGCGGGGGGGCCCAATGAGCAGTTCTTC.